This T cell receptor (beta chain) comes out of a study of blood T cell repertoires in COVID-19. About the research overall: The cDNA or gDNA used as material had been derived from T cells, B-cell-depleted T cells, or PBMCs.

Germline V gene sequence: CDR1 SNHLY, CDR2 FYNNEI. This CDR3 has 14 residues. V lost 7 bases, J lost 3 bases, and 12 bases lay in between. Sequencing used immunoSEQ multiplex PCR; TCRdb keeps in-frame clones, though not all of them. The sample has approximately 91,000 clones, approximately 72% seen once. This receptor was obtained from a man in his 70s with acute or convalescent COVID-19. This chain joins TRBV2 and TRBJ2-2; D remains unclear. The specimen was peripheral blood. CDR3: CASTAEEDTGELFF. The CDR3 DNA sequence: TGTGCCAGCACGGCGGAAGAGGACACCGGGGAGCTGTTTTTT.